Listed here are 8 T cell receptor beta chains from one sample, sequenced in a study of blood T cell repertoires in COVID-19. Sequencing was performed with immunoSEQ multiplex PCR; in TCRdb, only in-frame clones are kept and a portion is missing. The sample lists about 34,000 clones, roughly three quarters occurring once. Sequencing input: peripheral blood. Receptor source: a human donor in a cohort sampled during active COVID-19.

The chain combines TRBV28 with TRBJ2-7, with a weak D call TRBD1 (6 bases). V was trimmed by 8 bases and J by 4 bases, leaving 12 bases between them. The CDR3 length is 12 residues. Germline loops: CDR1 MDHEN, CDR2 SYDVKM. The CDR3 protein is CASGTQGYEQYF. The CDR3 coding sequence is TGTGCCAGCGGAACGCAGGGGTACGAGCAGTACTTC.

In DNA, the CDR3 is TGTGCCAGCAGCGGTAACCGGGACAGGGGGAACTATGGCTACACCTTC. This encodes CASSGNRDRGNYGYTF. This chain joins TRBV5-6 and TRBJ1-2; 11 positions match TRBD1. Germline trimming cut 4 bases from V and 2 bases from J; bases unmatched to any gene: 7. The germline V gene has CDR1 SGHDT and CDR2 YYEEEE. The CDR3 totals 16 residues.

The rearrangement links TRBV27 to TRBJ1-6, with a weak D call TRBD1 (5 bases). The germline V gene has CDR1 MNHEY and CDR2 SMNVEV (reference sequence). The CDR3 extends over 14 amino acids. V lost 6 bases, J lost 10 bases, and 16 bases lay in between. The DNA for the CDR3 is TGTGCCAGCAGGGATGGGGGGAGGAGATCACCCCTCCACTTT. It codes for CASRDGGRRSPLHF.

The chain recombines TRBV30 with TRBJ1-2; D is undetermined. The germline gives CDR1 GTSNPN, CDR2 SVGIG (reference sequence). The CDR3 has 15 residues. V lost 2 bases and J lost 11, with 24 bases in between. CDR3 sequence reads: CAWSSLGLEDWGYTF. The CDR3 region has the DNA TGTGCCTGGAGTTCTCTAGGCTTGGAGGACTGGGGTTACACCTTC.

This rearrangement joins TRBV3-1 (or the pseudogene TRBV3-2) to TRBJ2-2; unclear D gene. Per germline, CDR1 LGHDT and CDR2 YNNKEL (reference sequence). V dropped 4 bases and J dropped 1 base, with 10 bases sitting between them. CDR3 length equals 15 residues. In DNA form, the CDR3 reads TGTGCCAGCAGCCCTATGGCAGGGAACACCGGGGAGCTGTTTTTT. Encoded protein: CASSPMAGNTGELFF.

The CDR3 reads CASSRTGSNQPQHF. The DNA of the CDR3 is TGTGCCAGCAGTCGGACAGGGAGCAATCAGCCCCAGCATTTT. The chain recombines TRBV2 with TRBJ1-5, with 8 bases that match TRBD1. The CDR3 covers 14 residues. Trimming at V came to 5 bases and at J to 1 base, leaving 1 base not matched to a gene. Germline V gene data show CDR1 as SNHLY and CDR2 as FYNNEI.

The chain is built from TRBV9 and TRBJ2-7; TRBD2 is a possible D gene (7 bases). Trimming cost V 1 base and J 1 base, with 15 bases left between them. CDR1 and CDR2 from the germline V gene are SGDLS and YYNGEE. This CDR3 comprises 16 residues. DNA for the CDR3: TGTGCCAGCAGCGTACGGGCGGGGGCCACTTCCTACGAGCAGTACTTC. Its protein is CASSVRAGATSYEQYF. Full variable domain (rest looked up from reference TRBV9 and TRBJ2-7): DSGVTQTPKHLITATGQRVTLRCSPRSGDLSVYWYQQSLDQGLQFLIQYYNGEERAKGNILERFSAQQFPDLHSELNLSSLELGDSALYFCASSVRAGATSYEQYFGPGTRLTVT.

The genes are TRBV19 and TRBJ1-2, with 8 bases that match TRBD1. In germline, CDR1 is LNHDA, CDR2 SQIVND (reference sequence). The CDR3 covers 15 residues. Losses at the gene ends were 4 bases for V and 1 base for J; bases not matched to a gene: 5. The CDR3 spells CASSSGQGRNYGYTF. The CDR3 DNA reads as TGTGCCAGTAGTAGCGGACAGGGCCGTAACTATGGCTACACCTTC.